These 18 T cell receptor beta chains share one sample of origin, sequenced in a study of shared clonotypes between healthy human individuals. Clones were read by immunoSEQ multiplex PCR, and TCRdb kept only the in-frame ones, dropping some. This sample has about 1.9 million clones; around 93% occur once, and the top ten carry 1.5% to 2%. In the naive CD8 group, cells lacked CD45RO and were positively selected for CCR7, so terminally differentiated effector memory CD45RA+ cells were left out. Material for sequencing was naive CD8+ T cells from PBMCs. These TCRs come from a man aged 18-30 years in good health. Some clones in this sample may be carry-over from other donors' samples.

About this clone: A far larger clone lies a single base away; this is likely a read error. The identical CDR3 is also encoded by other nucleotide sequences in the sample. The genes are TRBV7-9 and TRBJ2-3; D gene unclear. Germline CDR1 SEHNR, CDR2 FQNEAQ (reference sequence). CDR3 length equals 12 residues. Trimming took 1 base from V and 5 from J, leaving 4 bases between them. The DNA of the CDR3 is TGTGCCAGCAGCTTAGAGGGAGATACGCAGTATTTT. Translating it yields CASSLEGDTQYF.

The chain joins TRBV7-9 to TRBJ2-4; TRBD2 matches 9 bases. Trimming took 2 bases from V and 4 from J; bases not matched to a gene: 6. Germline CDR1 SEHNR, CDR2 FQNEAQ (reference sequence). The length of the CDR3 is 16 residues. CDR3 sequence (DNA): TGTGCCAGCAGCTTATCTTTAGCGGGAGAGAAAAACATTCAGTACTTC. Its protein product is CASSLSLAGEKNIQYF.

This clone was recorded once. The CDR3 DNA follows: TGTGCCAGCAGACTTACAGGGGGCGCCGGCTATGGCTACACCTTC. Amino acid sequence: CASRLTGGAGYGYTF. The chain links TRBV27 to TRBJ1-2, with 9 bases lining up with TRBD1. The germline V gene encodes CDR1 MNHEY and CDR2 SMNVEV (reference sequence). Trimming removed 6 bases from V and 4 bases from J; junction bases left unmatched: 9. This CDR3 is 15 amino acids long.

The gene calls are TRBV9 and TRBJ1-1; 7 bases are shared with TRBD1. The junction had 8 bases not matched to a gene; V was cut back by 3 bases and J by 3 bases. The CDR3 has 15 residues. Germline CDR1 SGDLS, CDR2 YYNGEE. In DNA form, the CDR3 reads TGTGCCAGCAGCGAGTTTGACAGGGATGACACTGAAGCTTTCTTT. Translation gives CASSEFDRDDTEAFF.

This chain uses TRBV7-3 with TRBJ2-5, with D maybe TRBD2 (5 bases). Trimming pared 2 bases from V and 2 bases from J, leaving 12 bases between. Germline-derived CDR1 and CDR2 are SGHTA and FQGTGA. The CDR3 length is 15 residues. CDR3 nucleotides: TGTGCCAGCAGCTTAGAATACGGGGTTCAAGAGACCCAGTACTTC. As protein: CASSLEYGVQETQYF.

The chain employs TRBV9 and TRBJ2-3; TRBD2 matches at 8 bases. Germline V gene sequence: CDR1 SGDLS, CDR2 YYNGEE. CDR3 length equals 16 residues. With 3 bases clipped from V and 3 bases from J, the junction kept 9 bases outside the gene matches. The CDR3 DNA follows: TGTGCCAGCAGCGGCGATTTTGCGGGAGGTACAGATACGCAGTATTTT. Translation gives CASSGDFAGGTDTQYF.

The chain links TRBV27 to TRBJ2-1; D is ambiguous. Trimming took off 5 bases at V and 5 bases at J, with 19 bases between the two ends. The CDR3 length is 16 residues. CDR1 is MNHEY and CDR2 is SMNVEV in the germline V gene (reference sequence). In DNA, the CDR3 is TGTGCCAGCAGTGTCACCTTATGGCTAACTAACAATGAGCAGTTCTTC. Amino acids: CASSVTLWLTNNEQFF.

V and J are TRBV27 and TRBJ2-7; TRBD1 agrees at 8 bases. The CDR3 covers 16 residues. Trimming cost V 6 bases and J 0 bases; bases outside gene matches: 10. Germline V gives CDR1 MNHEY, CDR2 SMNVEV (reference sequence). In DNA, the CDR3 is TGTGCCAGCAGCCCCTCGACAGGGGTAATCTCCTACGAGCAGTACTTC. It encodes CASSPSTGVISYEQYF.

This chain links TRBV14 with TRBJ2-5, with 11 bases lining up with TRBD2. The CDR3 has 15 amino acids. Losses at the gene ends were 5 bases for V and 4 bases for J; bases not matched to a gene: 6. Germline assignment: CDR1 SGHDN and CDR2 FVKESK. This CDR3 reads CASSSRTSGSETQYF. Here the CDR3 DNA reads TGTGCCAGCAGCTCTCGGACTAGCGGGTCAGAGACCCAGTACTTC.

The chain employs TRBV7-2 and TRBJ1-1; possible D gene TRBD1, 6 bases. From germline, CDR1 is SGHTA and CDR2 FQGNSA. V was pared by 5 bases and J by 11 bases, with 18 bases between. There are 13 residues in the CDR3. The CDR3 loop is CASSHRQVPTAFF. CDR3 in DNA: TGTGCCAGCAGCCACAGACAGGTCCCGACGGCTTTCTTT.

Concerning this clone: Additional DNA sequences in this sample encode the identical CDR3. The chain couples TRBV4-2 to TRBJ2-7; 7 bases are shared with TRBD1. CDR1 and CDR2 (germline): LGHNA, YNFKEQ. The CDR3 is 14 residues long. The V gene end was trimmed by 0 bases and the J gene end by 3 bases; junction bases not matched to a gene: 2. Here the CDR3 DNA reads TGTGCCAGCAGCCAAGATAGACAGGGCTACGAGCAGTACTTC. It specifies CASSQDRQGYEQYF.

The chain joins TRBV19 to TRBJ1-5; no clear D gene. The CDR3 has 12 amino acids. Germline V gene lookup returns CDR1 LNHDA and CDR2 SQIVND (reference sequence). Trimming stripped 6 bases from V and 1 base from J, with 4 bases between. CDR3 in amino acids: CASSGSNQPQHF. CDR3 sequence (DNA): TGTGCCAGTAGCGGCAGCAATCAGCCCCAGCATTTT.

The V gene is TRBV5-4, the J gene TRBJ1-1; no definite D call. Trimming cost V 7 bases and J 5 bases, with 9 bases left between them. Germline V CDR1 and CDR2: SGHNT, YYREEE (reference sequence). The CDR3 extends over 11 amino acids. DNA for the CDR3: TGTGCCAGCCATATGGGGACTGAAGCTTTCTTT. Translation gives CASHMGTEAFF.

The sample holds one count of this clone. The chain couples TRBV27 to TRBJ2-7, with D maybe TRBD1 (6 bases). CDR3 length: 14 residues. Germline-derived CDR1 and CDR2 are MNHEY and SMNVEV (reference sequence). V lost 4 bases and J 2 bases, leaving 12 bases between the germline ends. CDR3 DNA: TGTGCCAGCAGTTCCTACAGGGAGACCTACGAGCAGTACTTC. It encodes CASSSYRETYEQYF.

The chain joins TRBV4-1 to TRBJ1-4; D is unresolved. Germline V gene sequence: CDR1 MGHRA, CDR2 YSYEKL. V was shortened by 4 bases and J by 5 bases, with 20 bases between the two germline ends. The CDR3 consists of 17 residues. DNA of the CDR3: TGCGCCAGCAGCCCTCAAGAGGCGGAGGTGGGCAATGAAAAACTGTTTTTT. This codes for CASSPQEAEVGNEKLFF.

V gene TRBV18 combines with J gene TRBJ2-7, with D unclear. The V gene's germline CDR1 is KGHSH and CDR2 LQKENI. This CDR3 has 13 residues. V was clipped by 3 bases and J by 3 bases, with 9 bases between them. The CDR3 loop reads CASSPGVVYEQYF. In DNA, the CDR3 is TGTGCCAGCTCACCGGGCGTTGTCTACGAGCAGTACTTC.

The chain joins TRBV28 to TRBJ1-2, with 9 nucleotides matching TRBD1. Germline values: CDR1 MDHEN, CDR2 SYDVKM. The CDR3 runs to 14 residues. Trimming took 5 bases from V and 13 from J; bases not matched to a gene: 14. CDR3 DNA: TGTGCCAGCAGTCCGTCCCCCGGGACAGGGACTGGCACCTTC. Translating it yields CASSPSPGTGTGTF.

V usage is TRBV28 and J usage is TRBJ2-7, with D perhaps matching TRBD1 or TRBD2 (5 bases each). From germline, CDR1 is MDHEN and CDR2 SYDVKM. The CDR3 runs to 15 residues. V gave up 5 bases and J gave up 3 bases, with 17 bases separating them. The CDR3 loop is CASSPMQGTFYEQYF. The CDR3 DNA reads TGTGCCAGCAGTCCTATGCAAGGGACGTTCTACGAGCAGTACTTC.